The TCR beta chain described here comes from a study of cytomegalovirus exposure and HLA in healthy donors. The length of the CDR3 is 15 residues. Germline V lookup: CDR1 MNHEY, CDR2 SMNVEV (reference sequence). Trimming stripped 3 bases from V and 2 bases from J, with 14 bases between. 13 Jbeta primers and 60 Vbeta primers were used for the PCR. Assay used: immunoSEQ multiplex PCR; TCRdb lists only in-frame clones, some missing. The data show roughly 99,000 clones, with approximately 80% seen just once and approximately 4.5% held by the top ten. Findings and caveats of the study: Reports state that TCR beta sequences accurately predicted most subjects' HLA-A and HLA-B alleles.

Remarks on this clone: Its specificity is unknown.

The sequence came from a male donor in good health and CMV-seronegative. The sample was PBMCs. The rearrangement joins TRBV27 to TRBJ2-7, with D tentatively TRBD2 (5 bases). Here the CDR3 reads CASSLRVGSPYEQYF. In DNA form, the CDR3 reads TGTGCCAGCAGTTTGCGGGTTGGCAGCCCCTACGAGCAGTACTTC.